These T cell receptor beta chains were read from a single sample in a study of monozygotic twins with inflammatory bowel disease. TCRdb re-called the 5' RACE reads; every CDR3 protein appears as one record, without DNA. The table lists roughly 170,000 distinct CDR3 sequences, with about 7.4% in the top ten. The material sequenced was blood. Source of these receptors: a human donor with ulcerative colitis or Crohn's disease, or a healthy co-twin of an affected twin (not recorded which). CDR3s include the opening cysteine and the closing phenylalanine or tryptophan. Fields, in order: CDR3 length, J gene, V gene, CDR3 protein.

13	TRBJ1-2	TRBV10-3	CAISGFQVAGYTF
14	TRBJ2-5	TRBV7-9	CASSDRVHQETQYF
17	TRBJ2-7	TRBV6-5	CASSYSVGSVYHYEQYF
14	TRBJ2-7	TRBV5-1	CASSLATGQGEQYF
12	TRBJ2-7	TRBV29-1	CSVRPGSYEQYF
16	TRBJ2-5	TRBV18	CASSPPPWTLQETQYF
13	TRBJ2-1	TRBV9	CASSSRGYNEQFF
14	TRBJ2-4	TRBV20-1	CSANPGTGGDIQYF
15	TRBJ2-2	TRBV19	CASSTGTGVSGELFF
15	TRBJ2-2	TRBV5-1	CASSFPTVNTGELFF
13	TRBJ2-1	TRBV5-1	CASSPWTGNEQFF
17	TRBJ2-2	TRBV28	CASSLGRILLNTGELFF
15	TRBJ2-1	TRBV6-1	CASTVGRAGYNEQFF
14	TRBJ2-1	TRBV7-2	CASSLDTDRTEQFF
16	TRBJ2-7	TRBV2	CASRGLAGEIAYEQYF
18	TRBJ2-6	TRBV6-2/TRBV6-3	CASDPSGSNLSGANVLTF
13	TRBJ1-1	TRBV7-8	CASSFGIDTEAFF
15	TRBJ2-1	TRBV9	CASSGLDRDRNEQFF
13	TRBJ1-5	TRBV10-3	CAMPFPPRQPQHF
15	TRBJ2-1	TRBV11-3	CASSNRDRGPHEQFF
18	TRBJ2-5	TRBV15	CATSRTPRLAGVRETQYF
17	TRBJ2-3	TRBV7-9	CASSLGASGSYTDTQYF
17	TRBJ1-2	TRBV5-1	CASSLNPYREEDYGYTF
15	TRBJ1-1	TRBV10-2	CASSDRTGPNTEAFF
15	TRBJ2-3	TRBV9	CASSPRTGSPDTQYF
15	TRBJ2-2	TRBV2	CASFPGTVNSGELFF
14	TRBJ2-2	TRBV7-3	CASRFSGIPGELFF
15	TRBJ1-4	TRBV19	CASSRRDGPYEKLFF
14	TRBJ1-4	TRBV30	CAWSSGQTNEKLFF
14	TRBJ2-7	TRBV2	CASSAEIPSYEQYF